Presented here are 3 T cell receptor beta chains from one specimen sequenced in a study of blood T cell repertoires in COVID-19. The table came from immunoSEQ multiplex PCR; TCRdb's copy has only in-frame clones and leaves some out. The sample consists of under 150,000 clones, over 75% of them appearing once. The sequenced sample consisted of peripheral blood. The receptors originated from a human donor with active COVID-19. The donor label of this sample is uncertain.

This chain links TRBV6-4 with TRBJ2-3; 12 nucleotides line up with TRBD2. After removal of 3 bases from V and 5 bases from J, the junction contained 3 bases not matched to a gene. CDR1 and CDR2 from the germline V gene are MRHNA and SNTAGT. The CDR3 is made up of 15 amino acids. CDR3 in amino acids: CASSETSGSGDTQYF. DNA of the CDR3: TGTGCCAGCAGTGAGACTAGCGGGAGTGGAGATACGCAGTATTTT.

The rearrangement uses TRBV6-5 and TRBJ1-2, with D uncertain. Trimming took off 6 bases at V and 4 bases at J, with 15 bases between the two ends. The CDR3 has 14 residues. Germline V lookup: CDR1 MNHEY, CDR2 SVGAGI. The CDR3 nucleotides read TGTGCCAGCAGCCCCGGCGACCCGGGCTATGGCTACACCTTC. It yields the protein CASSPGDPGYGYTF.

The V and J genes are TRBV29-1 and TRBJ2-1; 11 bases match TRBD2. The CDR3 has 11 amino acids. Trimming took 6 bases from V and 14 from J; bases not matched to a gene: 6. Germline values: CDR1 SQVTM, CDR2 ANQGSEA. The CDR3 protein is CSVLLAGAEFF. The CDR3 DNA is TGCAGCGTCCTACTAGCGGGGGCGGAGTTCTTC.